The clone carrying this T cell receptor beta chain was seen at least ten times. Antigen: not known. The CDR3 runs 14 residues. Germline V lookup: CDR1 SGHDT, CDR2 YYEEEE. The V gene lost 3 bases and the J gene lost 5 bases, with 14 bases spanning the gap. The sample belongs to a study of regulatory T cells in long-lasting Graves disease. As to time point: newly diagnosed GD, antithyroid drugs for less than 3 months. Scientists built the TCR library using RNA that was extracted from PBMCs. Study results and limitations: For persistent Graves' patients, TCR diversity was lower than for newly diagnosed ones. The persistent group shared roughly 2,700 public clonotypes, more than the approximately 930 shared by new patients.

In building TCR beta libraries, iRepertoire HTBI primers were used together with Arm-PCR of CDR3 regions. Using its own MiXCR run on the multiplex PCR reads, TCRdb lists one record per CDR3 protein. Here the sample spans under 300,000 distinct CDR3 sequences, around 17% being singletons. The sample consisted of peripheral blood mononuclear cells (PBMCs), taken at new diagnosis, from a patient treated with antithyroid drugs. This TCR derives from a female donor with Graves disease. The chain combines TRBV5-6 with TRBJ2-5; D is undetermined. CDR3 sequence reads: CASSYRVDWETQYF. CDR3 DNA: TGTGCCAGCAGCTACCGCGTGGATTGGGAGACCCAGTACTTC.